This TCR beta chain was identified during a study of cytomegalovirus exposure and HLA in healthy donors. The PCR ran on 60 Vbeta and 13 Jbeta primers. Profiled with immunoSEQ multiplex PCR; TCRdb holds only in-frame clones, not every one. The sample shows 100,000 or so clones, 83% of them seen only once. CDR3 size: 15 residues. Germline V gene data show CDR1 as MNHNY and CDR2 as SVGAGI (reference sequence). The trim removed 7 bases at V and 5 bases at J, leaving 10 bases unmatched. The chain recombines TRBV6-6 with TRBJ2-5; 10 bases are a match to TRBD1. The sample comprised PBMCs. The receptor's source is a man in his late teens or twenties in good health and CMV-seronegative. CDR3 amino acids: CASTTGQGFLETQYF. The CDR3 nucleotides read TGTGCCAGCACCACGGGACAGGGGTTCTTGGAGACCCAGTACTTC.